These T cell receptor beta chains were read from a single sample in a study of blood T cell repertoires in COVID-19. Sequenced by immunoSEQ multiplex PCR; TCRdb stores in-frame clones only, minus some. Of about 390,000 clones listed, around nine tenths are singletons. The sample was PBMCs or T cells enriched from blood (not recorded which). Source of these receptors: a woman aged 45-59 years who had recovered from COVID-19. The CDR3 runs from the conserved cysteine through the conserved F or W. The order of the fields is J gene, V gene, clone size, D gene, CDR3 DNA, CDR3 protein. A D gene is named only where the DNA matches it firmly. Size tells how often a clone was seen (once, few, many) or the class of an expanded clone, and some rows leave it out.

TRBJ1-5 | TRBV7-8 | NA | TRBD1 | TGTGCCAGCAGCTTAGCTAGGACAGGGGCTCAGCCCCAGCATTTT | CASSLARTGAQPQHF
TRBJ2-1 | TRBV2 | NA | NA | TGTGCCACCTCTAGGGGTAATGAGCAGTTCTTC | CATSRGNEQFF
TRBJ1-1 | TRBV18 | NA | TRBD1 | TGTGCCAGCTCACGGGACAGGGGGCCTGAAGCTTTCTTT | CASSRDRGPEAFF
TRBJ2-5 | TRBV9 | NA | TRBD2 | TGTGCCAGCAGCGAGGGGGGGACTAGCGGTGAGACCCAGTACTTC | CASSEGGTSGETQYF
TRBJ2-2 | TRBV7-8 | NA | NA | TGTGCCAGCAGCTTAGCGGTCGGGGGAGAGACCGGGGAGCTGTTTTTT | CASSLAVGGETGELFF
TRBJ2-1 | TRBV28 | NA | TRBD1 | TGTGCCAGCAGCCTTAGGATCGGGACAGGTCGATACAATGAGCAGTTCTTC | CASSLRIGTGRYNEQFF
TRBJ1-1 | TRBV4-1 | NA | TRBD1 | TGCGCCAGCAGCCAAGAAGGACCGACAACAGGGGGGACCACTGAAGCTTTCTTT | CASSQEGPTTGGTTEAFF
TRBJ1-4 | TRBV20-1 | many | NA | TGCAGGGCTGGGACATATGAAAAACTGTTTTTT | CRAGTYEKLFF
TRBJ2-1 | TRBV6-5 | once | NA | TGTGCCAGCAGGGGGCCAAATGAGCAGTTCTTC | CASRGPNEQFF
TRBJ1-2 | TRBV20-1 | NA | NA | TGCAGTGCTAGTCTCGGGCAGGGATATGGCTACACCTTC | CSASLGQGYGYTF
TRBJ2-1 | TRBV28 | NA | TRBD2 | TGTGCCAGCAGTCCGTCTAGCGGTACTATCGATGAGCAGTTCTTC | CASSPSSGTIDEQFF